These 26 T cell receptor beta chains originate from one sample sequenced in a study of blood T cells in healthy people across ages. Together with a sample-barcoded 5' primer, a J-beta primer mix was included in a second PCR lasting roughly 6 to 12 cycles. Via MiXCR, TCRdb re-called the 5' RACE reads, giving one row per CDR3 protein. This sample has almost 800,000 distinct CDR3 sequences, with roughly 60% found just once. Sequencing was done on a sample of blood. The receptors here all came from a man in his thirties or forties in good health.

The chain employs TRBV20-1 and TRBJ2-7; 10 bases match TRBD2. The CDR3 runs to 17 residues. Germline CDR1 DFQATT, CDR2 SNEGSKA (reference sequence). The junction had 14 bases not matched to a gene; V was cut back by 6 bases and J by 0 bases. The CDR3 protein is CSAIGLAEGESSYEQYF. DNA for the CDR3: TGCAGTGCGATCGGACTAGCGGAGGGGGAAAGCTCCTACGAGCAGTACTTC.

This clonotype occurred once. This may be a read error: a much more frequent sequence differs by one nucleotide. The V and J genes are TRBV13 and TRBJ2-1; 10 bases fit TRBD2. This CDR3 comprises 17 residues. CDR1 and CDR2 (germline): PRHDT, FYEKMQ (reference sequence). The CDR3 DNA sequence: TGTGCCGGCAGCTATCGGAAGCGGGAGGGCCTCTACAATGAGCAGTTCTTC. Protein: CAGSYRKREGLYNEQFF. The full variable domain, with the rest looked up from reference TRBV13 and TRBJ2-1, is AAGVIQSPRHLIKEKRETATLKCYPIPRHDTVYWYQQGPGQDPQFLISFYEKMQSDKGSIPDRFSAQQFSDYHSELNMSSLELGDSALYFCAGSYRKREGLYNEQFFGPGTRLTVL.

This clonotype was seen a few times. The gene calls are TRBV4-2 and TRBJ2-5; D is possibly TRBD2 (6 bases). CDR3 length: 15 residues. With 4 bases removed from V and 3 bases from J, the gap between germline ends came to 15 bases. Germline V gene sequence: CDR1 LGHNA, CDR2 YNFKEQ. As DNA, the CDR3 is TGTGCCAGCAGCCCAAAAGCCTCGGGGGAAGAGACCCAGTACTTC. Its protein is CASSPKASGEETQYF.

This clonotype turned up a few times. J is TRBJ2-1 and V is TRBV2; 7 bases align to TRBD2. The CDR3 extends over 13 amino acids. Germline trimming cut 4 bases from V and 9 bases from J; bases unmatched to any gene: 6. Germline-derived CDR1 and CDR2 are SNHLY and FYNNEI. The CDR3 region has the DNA TGTGCCAGCAGTGCGGGGGGATTCGGTGAGCAGTTCTTC. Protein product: CASSAGGFGEQFF.

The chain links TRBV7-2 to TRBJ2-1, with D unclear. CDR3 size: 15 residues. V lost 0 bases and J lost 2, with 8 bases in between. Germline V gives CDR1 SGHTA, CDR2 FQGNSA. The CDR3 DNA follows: TGTGCCAGCAGCTTAGCTTGGGCGACCTACAATGAGCAGTTCTTC. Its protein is CASSLAWATYNEQFF.

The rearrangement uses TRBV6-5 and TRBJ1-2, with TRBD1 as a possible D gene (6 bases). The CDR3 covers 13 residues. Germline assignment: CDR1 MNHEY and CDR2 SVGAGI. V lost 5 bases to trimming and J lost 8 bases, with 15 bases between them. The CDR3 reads CASSQGGTSGYTF. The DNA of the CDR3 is TGTGCCAGCAGTCAAGGGGGTACGAGCGGCTACACCTTC.

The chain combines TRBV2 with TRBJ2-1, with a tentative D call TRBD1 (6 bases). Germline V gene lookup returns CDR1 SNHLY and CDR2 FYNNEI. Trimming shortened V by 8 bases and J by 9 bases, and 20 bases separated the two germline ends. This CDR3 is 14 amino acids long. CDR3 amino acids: CASALTGFYSEQFF. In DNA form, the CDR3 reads TGTGCCAGCGCATTAACAGGGTTTTATAGTGAGCAGTTCTTC. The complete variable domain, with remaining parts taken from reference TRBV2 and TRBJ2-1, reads EPEVTQTPSHQVTQMGQEVILRCVPISNHLYFYWYRQILGQKVEFLVSFYNNEISEKSEIFDDQFSVERPDGSNFTLKIRSTKLEDSAMYFCASALTGFYSEQFFGPGTRLTVL.

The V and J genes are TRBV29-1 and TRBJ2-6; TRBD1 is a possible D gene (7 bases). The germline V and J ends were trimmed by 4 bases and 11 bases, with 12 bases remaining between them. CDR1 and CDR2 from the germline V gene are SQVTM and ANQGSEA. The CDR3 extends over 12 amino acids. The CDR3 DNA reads TGCAGCGTTGCGCAGGGGGGTGACGTCCTGACTTTC. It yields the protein CSVAQGGDVLTF.

The CDR3 sequence is CASSPTSGGANIQYF. Written as DNA, the CDR3 is TGTGCCAGCAGTCCTACTAGCGGGGGGGCGAACATTCAGTACTTC. This chain links TRBV27 with TRBJ2-4; 13 nucleotides match TRBD2. The CDR3 length is 15 residues. The trim removed 5 bases at V and 7 bases at J, leaving 5 bases unmatched. Per the germline V gene, CDR1 is MNHEY and CDR2 is SMNVEV (reference sequence).

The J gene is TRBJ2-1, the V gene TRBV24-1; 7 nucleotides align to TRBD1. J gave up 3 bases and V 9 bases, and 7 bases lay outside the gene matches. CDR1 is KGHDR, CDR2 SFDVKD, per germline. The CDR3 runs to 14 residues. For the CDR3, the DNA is TGTGCCACCGAGATGGGGACAGACTACAATGAGCAGTTCTTC. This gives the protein CATEMGTDYNEQFF.

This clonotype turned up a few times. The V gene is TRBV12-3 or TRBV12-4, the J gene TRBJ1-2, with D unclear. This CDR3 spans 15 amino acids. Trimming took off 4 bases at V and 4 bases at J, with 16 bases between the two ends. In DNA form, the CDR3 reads TGTGCCAGCAGTTCTCAGGCGGGCCGCCGCTATGGCTACACCTTC. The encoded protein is CASSSQAGRRYGYTF.

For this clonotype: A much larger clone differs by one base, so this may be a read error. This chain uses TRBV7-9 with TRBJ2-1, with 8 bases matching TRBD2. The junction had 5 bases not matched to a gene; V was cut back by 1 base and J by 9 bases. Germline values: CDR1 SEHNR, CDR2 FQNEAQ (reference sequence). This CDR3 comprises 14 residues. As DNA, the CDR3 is TGTGCCAGCAGCTTAGATCCGGGGGGGCGTGAGCAGTTCTTC. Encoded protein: CASSLDPGGREQFF.

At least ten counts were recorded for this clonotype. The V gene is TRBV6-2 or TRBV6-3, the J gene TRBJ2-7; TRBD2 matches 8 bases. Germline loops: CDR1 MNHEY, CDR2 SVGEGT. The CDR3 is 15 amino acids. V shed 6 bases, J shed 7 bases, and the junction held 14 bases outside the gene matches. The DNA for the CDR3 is TGTGCCAGCAGACACCTTGGCGGGAGGTACGAAGAGCAGTACTTC. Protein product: CASRHLGGRYEEQYF.

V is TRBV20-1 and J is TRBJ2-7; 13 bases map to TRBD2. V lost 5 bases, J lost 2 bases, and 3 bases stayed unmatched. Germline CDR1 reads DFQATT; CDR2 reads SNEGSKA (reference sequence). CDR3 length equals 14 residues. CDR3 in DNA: TGCAGTGCTGGGACTAGCGGGGATACCTACGAGCAGTACTTC. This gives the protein CSAGTSGDTYEQYF.

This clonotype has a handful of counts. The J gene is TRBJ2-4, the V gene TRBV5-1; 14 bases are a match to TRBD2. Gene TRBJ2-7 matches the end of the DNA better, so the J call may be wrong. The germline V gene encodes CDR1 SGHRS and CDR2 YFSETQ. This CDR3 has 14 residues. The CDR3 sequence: CASSTTSGRVEQYF. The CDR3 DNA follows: TGCGCCAGCAGCACGACTAGCGGGAGGGTCGAGCAGTACTTC.

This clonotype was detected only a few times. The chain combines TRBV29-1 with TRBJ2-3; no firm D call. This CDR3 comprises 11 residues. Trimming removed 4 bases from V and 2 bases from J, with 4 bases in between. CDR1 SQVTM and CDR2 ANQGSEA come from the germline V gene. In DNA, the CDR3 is TGCAGCGTTGCCCCCACAGATACGCAGTATTTT. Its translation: CSVAPTDTQYF.

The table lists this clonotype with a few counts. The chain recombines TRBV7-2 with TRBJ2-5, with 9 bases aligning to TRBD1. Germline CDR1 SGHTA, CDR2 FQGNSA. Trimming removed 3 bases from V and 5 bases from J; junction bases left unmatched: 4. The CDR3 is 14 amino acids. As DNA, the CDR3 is TGTGCCAGCAGCTTTACAGGGGGCTACGAGACCCAGTACTTC. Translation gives CASSFTGGYETQYF.

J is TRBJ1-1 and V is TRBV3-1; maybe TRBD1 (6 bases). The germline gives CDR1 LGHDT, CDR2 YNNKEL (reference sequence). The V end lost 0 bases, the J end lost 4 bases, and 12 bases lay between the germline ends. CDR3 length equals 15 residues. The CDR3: CASSQDPRGGTEAFF. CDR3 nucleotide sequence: TGTGCCAGCAGCCAAGATCCCAGGGGAGGCACTGAAGCTTTCTTT.

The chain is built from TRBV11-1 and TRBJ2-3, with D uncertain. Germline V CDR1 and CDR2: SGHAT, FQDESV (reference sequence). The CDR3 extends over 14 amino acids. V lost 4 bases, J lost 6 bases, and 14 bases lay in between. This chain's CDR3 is CASSYEHTRDTQYF. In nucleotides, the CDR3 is TGTGCCAGCAGCTACGAGCATACCAGGGATACGCAGTATTTT.

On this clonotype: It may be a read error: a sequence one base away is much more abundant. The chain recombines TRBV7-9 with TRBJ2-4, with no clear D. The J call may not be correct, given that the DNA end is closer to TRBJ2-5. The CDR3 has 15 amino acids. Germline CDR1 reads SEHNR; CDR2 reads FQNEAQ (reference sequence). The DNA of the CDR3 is TGTGCCAGCAGCTACCTTAATATTAATTTAGAGACCCAGTACTTC. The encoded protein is CASSYLNINLETQYF.

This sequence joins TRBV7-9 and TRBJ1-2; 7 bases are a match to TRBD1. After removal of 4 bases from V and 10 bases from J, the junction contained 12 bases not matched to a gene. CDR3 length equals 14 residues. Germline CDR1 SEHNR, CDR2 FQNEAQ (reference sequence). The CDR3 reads CASSSSNRGGDYTF. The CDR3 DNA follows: TGTGCCAGCAGCTCCAGCAACAGGGGAGGGGACTACACCTTC.

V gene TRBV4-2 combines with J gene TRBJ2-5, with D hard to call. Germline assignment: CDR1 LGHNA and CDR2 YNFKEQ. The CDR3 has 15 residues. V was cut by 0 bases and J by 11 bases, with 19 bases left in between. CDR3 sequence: CASSQDGRGGDEQYF. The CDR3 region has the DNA TGTGCCAGCAGCCAAGATGGGCGAGGTGGGGATGAGCAGTACTTC.

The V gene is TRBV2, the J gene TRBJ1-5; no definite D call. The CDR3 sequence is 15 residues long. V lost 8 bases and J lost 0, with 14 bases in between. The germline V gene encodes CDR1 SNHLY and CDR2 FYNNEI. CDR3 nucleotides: TGTGCCAGCGAGGCAGAGCCATATAGCAATCAGCCCCAGCATTTT. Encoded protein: CASEAEPYSNQPQHF.

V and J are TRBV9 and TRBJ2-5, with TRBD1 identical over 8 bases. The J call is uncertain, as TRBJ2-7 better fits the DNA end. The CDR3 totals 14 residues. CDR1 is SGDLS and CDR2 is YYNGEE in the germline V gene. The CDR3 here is CASSVGTGMYEQYF. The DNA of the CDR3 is TGTGCCAGCAGCGTAGGGACAGGGATGTACGAGCAGTACTTC.

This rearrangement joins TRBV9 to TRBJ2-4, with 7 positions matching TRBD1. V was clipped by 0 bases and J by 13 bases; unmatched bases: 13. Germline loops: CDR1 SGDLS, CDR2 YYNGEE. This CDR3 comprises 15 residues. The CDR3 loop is CASSVETGKAFEQYF. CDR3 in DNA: TGTGCCAGCAGCGTAGAGACAGGGAAGGCGTTTGAGCAGTACTTC.

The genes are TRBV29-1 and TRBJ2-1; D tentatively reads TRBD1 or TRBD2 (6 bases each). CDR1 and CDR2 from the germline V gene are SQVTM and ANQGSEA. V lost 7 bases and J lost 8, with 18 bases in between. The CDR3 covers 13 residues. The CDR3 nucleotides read TGCAGCGCCCAAGTGGGGGCTAGCGATGAGCAGTTCTTC. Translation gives CSAQVGASDEQFF.